The rows below give T cell receptor beta chains drawn from one sample of a study of T cell responses to AZD1222 COVID-19 vaccine. The table came from immunoSEQ multiplex PCR; TCRdb's copy has only in-frame clones and leaves some out. The data show approximately 84,000 clones, approximately 85% seen once. This sample comprised peripheral blood, obtained 28 days after the second AZD1222 dose. The source is an adult who received the AZD1222 COVID-19 vaccine. Each CDR3 is given with its conserved first and last residue.

v_call	cdr3_aa
TRBV6-5	CASKGGTAYEQYF
TRBV5-5	CASSLDSYSNQPQHF
TRBV29-1	CSVVGAGGGSEKLFF
TRBV11-2	CASSLDGGADGEQFF
TRBV5-6	CASSLPANYGYTF
TRBV4-2	CASRGGTREQYF
TRBV11-2	CASSLGNQGVAKNIQYF
TRBV5-4	CASSLGGHQPQHF
TRBV5-6	CASSFGTAGNTIYF
TRBV6-5	CASSYRRGYEQYF
TRBV25-1	CASSEFIGRGQETQYF
TRBV19	CASSISDSSYEQYF
TRBV9	CASSVGSGGVETQYF
TRBV3-1/TRBV3-2	CASSQRQGNTGELFF
TRBV3-1/TRBV3-2	CASSPTGKDEKLFF